This is a list of T cell receptor beta chains from one sample in a study of blood T cell repertoires in COVID-19. Generated by immunoSEQ multiplex PCR, the TCRdb table keeps only in-frame clones and is missing some. The sample holds about 24,000 clones, around 90% seen once. Sequenced material: peripheral blood. These receptors originate from a woman between 70 and 85 years old with active COVID-19. The CDR3 runs from the conserved cysteine through the conserved F or W. The D gene is left open where the match is weak. Clone size is not always given. Where it is, it says once, few, many or a class for expanded clones.

CDR3nt	CDR3aa	v_gene	abundance	j_gene	d_gene	len
TGCGCCAGCAGCCAAGAAAGGGGGGACAGGATGGACTCCTACGAGCAGTACTTC	CASSQERGDRMDSYEQYF	TRBV4-1	-	TRBJ2-7	TRBD1	18
TGCGCCAGCAGTTCTCCCGGGACAGGGGACACCGGGGAGCTGTTTTTT	CASSSPGTGDTGELFF	TRBV5-1	-	TRBJ2-2	TRBD1	16
TGCGCCAGCAGCATTTCGGGGGTCTCTGGAAACACCATATATTTT	CASSISGVSGNTIYF	TRBV5-1	-	TRBJ1-3	-	15
TGTGCCAGCAGCTCACGACTAGCGTCCTACAATGAGCAGTTCTTC	CASSSRLASYNEQFF	TRBV11-1	-	TRBJ2-1	TRBD2	15
TGTGCCAGTAGTATAGCTAGCGGGGGGGCCGTATCCTACAATGAGCAGTTCTTC	CASSIASGGAVSYNEQFF	TRBV19	-	TRBJ2-1	TRBD2	18
TGTGCCAGCAGCCTGGGACTAGCGGGGGGGTGGGATACGCAGTATTTT	CASSLGLAGGWDTQYF	TRBV7-2	-	TRBJ2-3	TRBD2	16
TGTGCCAGTAGTATGGGAGCGGGGCTTACCTACGAGCAGTACTTC	CASSMGAGLTYEQYF	TRBV19	-	TRBJ2-7	TRBD2	15
TGTGCCAGCAGCTTATACTCATCCTACGAGCAGTACTTC	CASSLYSSYEQYF	TRBV7-6	-	TRBJ2-7	-	13
TGTGCCAGCAGCCCTACAGGGGGTGGGGACTATGGCTACACCTTC	CASSPTGGGDYGYTF	TRBV7-3	-	TRBJ1-2	TRBD1	15
TGTGCCAGCAGCCCGGGACTGGTCTCCTACGAGCAGTACTTC	CASSPGLVSYEQYF	TRBV5-4	few	TRBJ2-7	-	14
TGTGCCAGCAGCCGTAGACAGGGAGCAGATACGCAGTATTTT	CASSRRQGADTQYF	TRBV7-8	-	TRBJ2-3	TRBD1	14